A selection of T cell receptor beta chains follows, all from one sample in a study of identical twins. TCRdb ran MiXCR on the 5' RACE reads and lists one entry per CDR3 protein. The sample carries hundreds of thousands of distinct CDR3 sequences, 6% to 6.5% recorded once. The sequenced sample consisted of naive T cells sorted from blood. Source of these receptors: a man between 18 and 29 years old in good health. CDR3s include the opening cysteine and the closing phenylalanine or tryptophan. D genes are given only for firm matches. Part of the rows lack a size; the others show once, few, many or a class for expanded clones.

DNA: TGTGCCAGCAGCCAAGGGAGCAGATATAGCAATCAGCCCCAGCATTTT; CDR3: CASSQGSRYSNQPQHF; J: TRBJ1-5; V: TRBV3-1; D: .; size: .
DNA: TGTGCCAGCATTGGGGCCGGGGAGCTGTTTTTT; CDR3: CASIGAGELFF; J: TRBJ2-2; V: TRBV25-1; D: .; size: many
DNA: TGTGCCAGCAGTACCGGGACAGGGGTGTGGAGGGAGCTGTTTTTT; CDR3: CASSTGTGVWRELFF; J: TRBJ2-2; V: TRBV28; D: TRBD1; size: few
DNA: TGTGCCAGCTCACCAGGACAGAAACAAGAGACCCAGTACTTC; CDR3: CASSPGQKQETQYF; J: TRBJ2-5; V: TRBV18; D: .; size: .
DNA: TGTGCCAGCAGCCCTAGCGCTTCCTACAATGAGCAGTTCTTC; CDR3: CASSPSASYNEQFF; J: TRBJ2-1; V: TRBV12-3/TRBV12-4; D: .; size: many
DNA: TGTGCCAGCAGCTTAGCGCTAGGGGATAATTCACCCCTCCACTTT; CDR3: CASSLALGDNSPLHF; J: TRBJ1-6; V: TRBV7-6; D: .; size: many
DNA: TGTGCCAGCAGTTTAAGCGGGGTCACGGCTCGTCTGTACTTC; CDR3: CASSLSGVTARLYF; J: TRBJ2-5; V: TRBV12-3/TRBV12-4; D: TRBD2; size: many
DNA: TGCAGCGTCGAGGCGAGGGGAAGTGTGGTCACTGAAGCTTTCTTT; CDR3: CSVEARGSVVTEAFF; J: TRBJ1-1; V: TRBV29-1; D: .; size: many
DNA: TGCAGTGCTAGAGTCAGGGGGCATCGCGGTATCGTTACGCAGTATTTT; CDR3: CSARVRGHRGIVTQYF; J: TRBJ2-3; V: TRBV20-1; D: TRBD1; size: many
DNA: TGTGCCAGCAGTTTAGAGGGGAAATATCAGCCCCAGCATTTT; CDR3: CASSLEGKYQPQHF; J: TRBJ1-5; V: TRBV27; D: .; size: .
DNA: TGCAGTGCCACGCTGGTACGGAACCAAGAGACCCAGTACTTC; CDR3: CSATLVRNQETQYF; J: TRBJ2-5; V: TRBV20-1; D: .; size: many
DNA: TGTGCCAGCAGCTTTACAGGGATTATCAATGAGCAGTTCTTC; CDR3: CASSFTGIINEQFF; J: TRBJ2-1; V: TRBV7-9; D: .; size: many
DNA: TGTGCCAGCAGTGTTGATTTGGGGGAGGTCGAGCAGTACTTC; CDR3: CASSVDLGEVEQYF; J: TRBJ2-7; V: TRBV9; D: .; size: few
DNA: TGCGCCAGCAGCCCAACTAGCGGGAGTGGGGATACGCAGTATTTT; CDR3: CASSPTSGSGDTQYF; J: TRBJ2-3; V: TRBV4-3; D: TRBD2; size: few
DNA: TGTGCCAGCAGTTACTCTCCTGGCGGGAGGCTCCAAGAGACCCAGTACTTC; CDR3: CASSYSPGGRLQETQYF; J: TRBJ2-5; V: TRBV6-5; D: TRBD2; size: few
DNA: TGTGCCAGCAGCGTAGAGAGCGCTCCTCAAGAGACCCAGTACTTC; CDR3: CASSVESAPQETQYF; J: TRBJ2-5; V: TRBV9; D: .; size: .
DNA: TGTGCCAGCAGTCCCTCGACAGGGCTCACCGGGGAGCTGTTTTTT; CDR3: CASSPSTGLTGELFF; J: TRBJ2-2; V: TRBV12-3/TRBV12-4; D: TRBD1; size: few
DNA: TGTGCCAGCAGCTCGGACAGGTTCGCTAGCACAGATACGCAGTATTTT; CDR3: CASSSDRFASTDTQYF; J: TRBJ2-3; V: TRBV7-9; D: TRBD1; size: few
DNA: TGTGCCAGCAGTTTCACAGGGGGTCGCAATCAGCCCCAGCATTTT; CDR3: CASSFTGGRNQPQHF; J: TRBJ1-5; V: TRBV27; D: TRBD1; size: .
DNA: TGTGCCAGCAGTCCCACGGATGGTGCCCCTTTTCAGTACTTC; CDR3: CASSPTDGAPFQYF; J: TRBJ2-4; V: TRBV7-8; D: .; size: few
DNA: TGTGCCTGGAGCAGGTCGAACAGGGCTAGGAACGAGCAGTACTTC; CDR3: CAWSRSNRARNEQYF; J: TRBJ2-7; V: TRBV30; D: .; size: few
DNA: TGCAGTGCTACAGGGACTAGCGGGAGGGCCTACGAGCAGTACTTC; CDR3: CSATGTSGRAYEQYF; J: TRBJ2-7; V: TRBV20-1; D: TRBD2; size: many
DNA: TGTGCCAGCAGTTTTAACGTACAGACGCAGTATTTT; CDR3: CASSFNVQTQYF; J: TRBJ2-3; V: TRBV12-3/TRBV12-4; D: .; size: few
DNA: TGCAGTGCTAGTGCGCCAGGGATGTCGAGCAGGGATGAGCAGTTCTTC; CDR3: CSASAPGMSSRDEQFF; J: TRBJ2-1; V: TRBV20-1; D: .; size: many
DNA: TGTGCCAGCAGCCCGGACCCTTGGGAGCAGTACTTC; CDR3: CASSPDPWEQYF; J: TRBJ2-7; V: TRBV3-1; D: .; size: many